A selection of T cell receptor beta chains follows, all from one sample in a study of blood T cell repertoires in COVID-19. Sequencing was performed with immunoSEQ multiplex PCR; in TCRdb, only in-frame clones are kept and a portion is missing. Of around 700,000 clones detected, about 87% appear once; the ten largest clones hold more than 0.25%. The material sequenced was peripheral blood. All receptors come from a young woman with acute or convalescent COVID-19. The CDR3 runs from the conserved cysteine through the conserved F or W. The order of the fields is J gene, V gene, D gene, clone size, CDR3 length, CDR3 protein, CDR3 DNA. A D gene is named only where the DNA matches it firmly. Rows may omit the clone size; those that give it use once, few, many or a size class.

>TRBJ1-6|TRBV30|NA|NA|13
CAWTGHYNSPLHF
TGTGCCTGGACGGGTCATTATAATTCACCCCTCCACTTT
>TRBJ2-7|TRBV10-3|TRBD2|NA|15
CAISERSSGDNEQYF
TGTGCCATCAGTGAAAGGTCTAGCGGGGACAACGAGCAGTACTTC
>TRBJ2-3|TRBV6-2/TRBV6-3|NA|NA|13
CASSYWGGDTQYF
TGTGCCAGCAGTTATTGGGGCGGAGATACGCAGTATTTT
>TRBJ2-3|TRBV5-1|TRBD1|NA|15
CASRPGTGFTDTQYF
TGCGCCAGCAGGCCAGGGACAGGGTTCACAGATACGCAGTATTTT
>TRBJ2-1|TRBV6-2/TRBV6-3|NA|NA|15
CASSYVGGSYNEQFF
TGTGCCAGCAGTTACGTCGGCGGCTCCTACAATGAGCAGTTCTTC
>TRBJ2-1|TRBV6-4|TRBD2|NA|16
CASSPLLAGGYNEQFF
TGTGCCAGCAGCCCCCTCCTAGCGGGGGGGTACAATGAGCAGTTCTTC
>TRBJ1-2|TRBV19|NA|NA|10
CASYTGHYTF
TGTGCCAGTTATACAGGGCACTACACCTTC
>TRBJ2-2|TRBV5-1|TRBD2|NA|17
CASSPGLAGLGTGELFF
TGCGCCAGCAGCCCCGGACTAGCGGGGCTCGGCACCGGGGAGCTGTTTTTT
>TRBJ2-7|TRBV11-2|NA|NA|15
CASSLSAEGAYEQYF
TGTGCCAGCAGCCTCTCGGCGGAGGGAGCCTACGAGCAGTACTTC
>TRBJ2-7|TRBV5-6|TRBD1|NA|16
CASSLSMLRQGTEQYF
TGTGCCAGCAGCTTGTCGATGCTAAGACAGGGGACCGAGCAGTACTTC
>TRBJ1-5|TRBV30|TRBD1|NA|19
CAWSVRETGGFWVNQPQHF
TGTGCCTGGAGTGTTCGCGAGACAGGGGGCTTTTGGGTCAATCAGCCCCAGCATTTT
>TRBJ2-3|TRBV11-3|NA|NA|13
CASRWAGSDTQYF
TGTGCCAGCCGTTGGGCGGGGTCAGATACGCAGTATTTT
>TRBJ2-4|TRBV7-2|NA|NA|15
CASSEQGIAKNIQYF
TGTGCCAGCAGCGAGCAGGGGATAGCCAAAAACATTCAGTACTTC
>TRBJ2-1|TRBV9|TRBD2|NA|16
CASSPRLAPAQYEQFF
TGTGCCAGCAGCCCCCGACTAGCGCCGGCCCAGTATGAGCAGTTCTTC
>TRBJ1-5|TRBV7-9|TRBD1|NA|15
CASSTDRVRNQPQHF
TGTGCCAGCAGCACAGACAGGGTTCGGAATCAGCCCCAGCATTTT
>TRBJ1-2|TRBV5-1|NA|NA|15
CASSPNTGTPYGYTF
TGCGCCAGCAGCCCAAATACCGGGACACCCTATGGCTACACCTTC
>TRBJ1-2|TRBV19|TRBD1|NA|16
CASSITWGQIPYGYTF
TGTGCCAGTAGTATCACATGGGGACAGATCCCCTATGGCTACACCTTC
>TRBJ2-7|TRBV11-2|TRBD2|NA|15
CASSFRLAATYEQYF
TGTGCCAGCAGCTTCCGACTAGCCGCGACCTACGAGCAGTACTTC
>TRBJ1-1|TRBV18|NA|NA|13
CASSDRIGAEAFF
TGTGCCAGCTCAGACCGAATCGGGGCTGAAGCTTTCTTT
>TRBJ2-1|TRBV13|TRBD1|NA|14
CASSFRDRNNEQFF
TGTGCCAGCAGCTTTCGGGACAGAAACAATGAGCAGTTCTTC
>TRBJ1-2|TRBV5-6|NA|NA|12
CASSLARGGYTF
TGTGCCAGCAGCTTGGCCCGGGGGGGCTACACCTTC
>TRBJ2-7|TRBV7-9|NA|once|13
CASSGRYSYEQYF
TGTGCCAGCAGTGGGCGCTACTCCTACGAGCAGTACTTC
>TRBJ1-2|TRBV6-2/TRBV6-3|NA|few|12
CASSYSLYGYTF
TGTGCCAGCAGTTACAGCTTATATGGCTACACCTTC
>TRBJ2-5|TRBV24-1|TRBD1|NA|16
CATSDLSTGDQETQYF
TGTGCCACCAGTGATTTGTCCACAGGGGACCAAGAGACCCAGTACTTC
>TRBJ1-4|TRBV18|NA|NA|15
CASSSQGPSNEKLFF
TGTGCCAGCTCATCCCAGGGGCCGTCTAATGAAAAACTGTTTTTT
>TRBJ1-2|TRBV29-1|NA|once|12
CSVETPGWGYTF
TGCAGCGTTGAAACCCCAGGGTGGGGCTACACCTTC
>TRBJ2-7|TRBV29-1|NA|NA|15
CSVEGGGGAPYEQYF
TGCAGCGTTGAAGGAGGAGGGGGCGCCCCCTACGAGCAGTACTTC
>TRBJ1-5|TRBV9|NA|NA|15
CASSAPGFSNQPQHF
TGTGCCAGCAGCGCCCCAGGTTTCTCCAATCAGCCCCAGCATTTT
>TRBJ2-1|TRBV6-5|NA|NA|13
CASSYPTYNEQFF
TGTGCCAGCAGTTACCCTACCTACAATGAGCAGTTCTTC
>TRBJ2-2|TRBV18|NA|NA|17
CASSPPTVVAATGELFF
TGTGCCAGCTCACCACCGACAGTGGTGGCGGCTACCGGGGAGCTGTTTTTT
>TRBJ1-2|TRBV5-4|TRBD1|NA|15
CASSRPGQGENGYTF
TGTGCCAGCAGCCGCCCGGGGCAGGGGGAAAATGGCTACACCTTC